Presented here are 26 T cell receptor beta chains from one specimen sequenced in a study of long-term antiretroviral therapy in people with HIV. Investigators performed immunoSEQ version v3.0 at survey level. This table comes from immunoSEQ multiplex PCR, and its TCRdb copy is limited to in-frame clones, with some not included. The data hold roughly 17,000 clones, with roughly 95% observed a single time. The sequenced sample was unsorted PBMCs, obtained 10 to 12 years after starting antiretroviral therapy. The receptors derive from a man younger than 40 with HIV.

The chain combines TRBV28 with TRBJ2-2; 7 bases fit TRBD1. CDR1 MDHEN and CDR2 SYDVKM come from the germline V gene. The CDR3 has 14 amino acids. The V segment lost 7 bases and the J segment 0 bases; nucleotides outside the gene matches: 2. CDR3 bases: TGTGCCAGCAAGGGGACAGCGAACACCGGGGAGCTGTTTTTT. This encodes CASKGTANTGELFF.

The rearrangement links TRBV14 to TRBJ1-6, with unresolved D. The CDR3 has 16 amino acids. In germline, CDR1 is SGHDN, CDR2 FVKESK. Trimming removed 0 bases at V and 6 bases at J, with 12 bases between. The CDR3 bases are TGTGCCAGCAGCCAAGATCTTGGTAACGCTAATTCACCCCTCCACTTT. This codes for CASSQDLGNANSPLHF.

This chain links TRBV10-3 with TRBJ2-2, with 16 bases lining up with TRBD2. V gave up 10 bases and J gave up 6 bases; unmatched junction bases: 5. CDR1 is ENHRY and CDR2 is SYGVKD in the germline V gene. CDR3 size: 15 residues. Here the CDR3 DNA reads TGTGCCACCCAAGGGACTAGCGGGGGGGCCGGGGAGCTGTTTTTT. This sequence encodes CATQGTSGGAGELFF.

Written as DNA, the CDR3 is TGTGCCAGTAGTGTGCGGTACTCTGAAAAACTGTTTTTT. Its translation is CASSVRYSEKLFF. The chain uses TRBV19 and TRBJ1-4; no reliable D call. Germline CDR1 reads LNHDA; CDR2 reads SQIVND (reference sequence). The ends were cut back, 5 bases at V and 7 bases at J, with 11 bases in the middle. The CDR3 consists of 13 residues.

This rearrangement joins TRBV6-1 to TRBJ2-5, with D uncertain. Germline-derived CDR1 and CDR2 are MNHNS and SASEGT. Between the trimmed V and J ends, which lost 5 bases and 5 bases, there was a span of 9 bases. The CDR3 length is 12 residues. CDR3 sequence: CASSSRLETQYF. CDR3 nucleotides: TGTGCCAGCAGTTCTCGCTTGGAGACCCAGTACTTC.

This chain joins TRBV28 and TRBJ1-6; D is unclear. CDR1 MDHEN and CDR2 SYDVKM come from the germline V gene. This CDR3 region has 15 residues. Trimming stripped 4 bases from V and 0 bases from J, with 7 bases between. CDR3 DNA: TGTGCCAGCAGTTCCGGAGACTCCTATAATTCACCCCTCCACTTT. Translating gives CASSSGDSYNSPLHF.

This clone was observed a handful of times. The gene calls are TRBV5-1 and TRBJ2-3, with unresolved D. Deletions cut 1 base from V and 5 bases from J, with 5 bases between. CDR1 is SGHRS and CDR2 is YFSETQ in the germline V gene. This CDR3 has 12 residues. CDR3 protein: CASSLLGDTQYF. In DNA form, the CDR3 reads TGCGCCAGCAGCTTGTTAGGAGATACGCAGTATTTT.

This CDR3 reads CASSQGYTDLSYGYTF. CDR3 in DNA: TGTGCCAGCAGCCAGGGGTATACGGACCTTTCCTATGGCTACACCTTC. V is TRBV4-2 and J is TRBJ1-2; D ambiguous. CDR3 length: 16 amino acids. Trimming removed 3 bases from V and 4 bases from J, with 18 bases in between. Germline V gene lookup returns CDR1 LGHNA and CDR2 YNFKEQ.

V usage is TRBV11-2 and J usage is TRBJ1-3, with D maybe TRBD1 (5 bases). The CDR3 sequence is 15 residues long. Germline-derived CDR1 and CDR2 are SGHAT and FQNNGV. Trimming cost V 5 bases and J 0 bases, with 11 bases left between them. DNA for the CDR3: TGTGCCAGCAGCGAGGGGCTAAACTCTGGAAACACCATATATTTT. Encoded protein: CASSEGLNSGNTIYF.

V usage is TRBV28 and J usage is TRBJ2-5; 8 bases map to TRBD2. With V trimmed by 4 bases and J by 4 bases, 8 bases remained unmatched. CDR1 is MDHEN, CDR2 SYDVKM, per germline. The CDR3 runs to 15 residues. The CDR3 loop reads CASSSLGGAGETQYF. CDR3 bases: TGTGCCAGCAGTTCTCTCGGGGGGGCCGGAGAGACCCAGTACTTC. The whole variable domain, remainder taken from reference TRBV28 and TRBJ2-5, is DVKVTQSSRYLVKRTGEKVFLECVQDMDHENMFWYRQDPGLGLRLIYFSYDVKMKEKGDIPEGYSVSREKKERFSLILESASTNQTSMYLCASSSLGGAGETQYFGPGTRLLVL.

The rearrangement uses TRBV11-2 and TRBJ2-5; TRBD2 aligns across 7 bases. Germline V gene sequence: CDR1 SGHAT, CDR2 FQNNGV. This CDR3 has 17 amino acids. Losses at the gene ends were 5 bases for V and 7 bases for J; bases not matched to a gene: 19. CDR3 sequence (DNA): TGTGCCAGCAGCCAACCGACTTGGACTAGTGGTGTTGTGACCCAGTACTTC. Translated: CASSQPTWTSGVVTQYF.

This chain links TRBV4-1 with TRBJ2-2, with TRBD2 identical over 7 bases. J lost 1 base, V lost 1 base, and 3 bases had no gene match. Germline V gene data show CDR1 as MGHRA and CDR2 as YSYEKL. The CDR3 contains 16 residues. CDR3 residues: CASSQVGGLNTGELFF. Here the CDR3 DNA reads TGCGCCAGCAGCCAAGTGGGAGGGCTGAACACCGGGGAGCTGTTTTTT.

V and J are TRBV7-2 and TRBJ2-3, with D hard to call. Germline CDR1 and CDR2: SGHTA and FQGNSA. The germline V and J ends were trimmed by 5 bases and 0 bases, with 3 bases remaining between them. The CDR3 is made up of 12 amino acids. The DNA of the CDR3 is TGTGCCAGCAGCCTCAGCACAGATACGCAGTATTTT. Its translation: CASSLSTDTQYF.

The chain links TRBV29-1 to TRBJ2-7, with 7 nucleotides matching TRBD1. The ends lost 6 bases at V and 6 bases at J; junction bases unmatched: 5. This CDR3 spans 11 amino acids. Looked up from germline, CDR1 is SQVTM and CDR2 is ANQGSEA. The CDR3 loop is CSVRTGVEQYV. The CDR3 DNA reads as TGCAGCGTCAGAACAGGGGTCGAGCAGTACGTC.

J is TRBJ1-5 and V is TRBV28; D gene ambiguous. V lost 4 bases, J lost 5 bases, and 9 bases lay in between. The germline gives CDR1 MDHEN, CDR2 SYDVKM. The CDR3 is made up of 13 amino acids. CDR3 loop: CASSSFGDQPQHF. The CDR3 DNA reads as TGTGCCAGCAGTTCGTTCGGGGATCAGCCCCAGCATTTT.

V usage is TRBV20-1 and J usage is TRBJ1-2, with D unclear. The CDR3 loop spans 10 amino acids. V shed 7 bases and J shed 3 bases, with 6 bases lying between them. Germline V gene lookup returns CDR1 DFQATT and CDR2 SNEGSKA (reference sequence). The DNA for the CDR3 is TGCAGTGTTAGCGACTATGGCTACACCTTC. It codes for CSVSDYGYTF.

The genes are TRBV10-3 and TRBJ1-6; D remains unclear. V was cut by 10 bases and J by 7 bases, with 11 bases left in between. CDR1 and CDR2 from the germline V gene are ENHRY and SYGVKD. The length of the CDR3 is 12 residues. The CDR3 loop is CATKNQNSPLHF. The CDR3 region has the DNA TGTGCCACTAAGAACCAAAATTCACCCCTCCACTTT.

The chain links TRBV4-1 to TRBJ2-1, with TRBD2 identical over 12 bases. This CDR3 spans 16 amino acids. Germline V CDR1 and CDR2: MGHRA, YSYEKL. Losses at the gene ends were 0 bases for V and 5 bases for J; bases not matched to a gene: 2. DNA of the CDR3: TGCGCCAGCAGCCAAGATAGGACTAGCGGGAACAATGAGCAGTTCTTC. It is translated as CASSQDRTSGNNEQFF.

The rearrangement uses TRBV7-3 and TRBJ2-2; 8 bases are a match to TRBD2. This CDR3 is built from 18 residues. Losses at the gene ends were 5 bases for V and 7 bases for J; bases not matched to a gene: 18. CDR1 is SGHTA and CDR2 is FQGTGA in the germline V gene. The DNA of the CDR3 is TGTGCCAGCAGCCTTACTGGGAGGATAGCGGGACACGGCGGGGAGCTGTTTTTT. Residues: CASSLTGRIAGHGGELFF. Looking up the rest from reference TRBV7-3 and TRBJ2-2 gives the full variable domain: GAGVSQTPSNKVTEKGKYVELRCDPISGHTALYWYRQSLGQGPEFLIYFQGTGAADDSGLPNDRFFAVRPEGSVSTLKIQRTERGDSAVYLCASSLTGRIAGHGGELFFGEGSRLTVL.

This chain links TRBV6-4 with TRBJ1-5; D gene unclear. This CDR3 is 13 amino acids long. Germline CDR1 reads MRHNA; CDR2 reads SNTAGT. Trimming left V 4 bases short and J 3 bases short, with 7 bases between. The CDR3 DNA follows: TGTGCCAGCAGTGTAGGGTCCAATCAGCCCCAGCATTTT. Its protein product is CASSVGSNQPQHF.

This clone has just one count. This chain uses TRBV6-1 with TRBJ1-1; D call uncertain. V lost 6 bases to trimming and J lost 1 base, with 9 bases between them. Germline V gene sequence: CDR1 MNHNS, CDR2 SASEGT. The CDR3 has 13 amino acids. DNA for the CDR3: TGTGCCAGCAGGGAGGCGGCGAACACTGAAGCTTTCTTT. Residues: CASREAANTEAFF.

The chain recombines TRBV11-3 with TRBJ1-1; D unclear. V gave up 3 bases and J gave up 8 bases, with 13 bases separating them. Germline V gives CDR1 SGHNT, CDR2 YENEEA. The CDR3 loop spans 13 amino acids. CDR3 residues: CASSLWSTEEAFF. In nucleotides, the CDR3 is TGTGCCAGCAGCTTGTGGTCCACCGAAGAAGCTTTCTTT.

The chain uses TRBV28 and TRBJ2-3, with TRBD1 matching over 7 bases. Germline CDR1 is MDHEN and CDR2 is SYDVKM. V lost 6 bases and J lost 2; bases outside the gene matches: 8. The CDR3 loop spans 15 amino acids. The CDR3 protein is CASSPFGQVTDTQYF. CDR3 nucleotides: TGTGCCAGCAGCCCCTTTGGACAGGTCACAGATACGCAGTATTTT. The full variable domain, rest sourced from reference TRBV28 and TRBJ2-3, is DVKVTQSSRYLVKRTGEKVFLECVQDMDHENMFWYRQDPGLGLRLIYFSYDVKMKEKGDIPEGYSVSREKKERFSLILESASTNQTSMYLCASSPFGQVTDTQYFGPGTRLTVL.

V is TRBV5-1 and J is TRBJ1-6, with D perhaps matching TRBD1 (6 bases). CDR1 is SGHRS and CDR2 is YFSETQ in the germline V gene. The CDR3 loop spans 18 amino acids. V gave up 0 bases and J gave up 6 bases, with 19 bases separating them. The CDR3 nucleotides read TGCGCCAGCAGCTTGGAGCCTATTACAGGGTTTCGTAATTCACCCCTCCACTTT. Protein sequence: CASSLEPITGFRNSPLHF. Drawing the rest from reference TRBV5-1 and TRBJ1-6, the complete variable domain is KAGVTQTPRYLIKTRGQQVTLSCSPISGHRSVSWYQQTPGQGLQFLFEYFSETQRNKGNFPGRFSGRQFSNSRSEMNVSTLELGDSALYLCASSLEPITGFRNSPLHFGNGTRLTVT.

The chain is built from TRBV6-1 and TRBJ1-1; D is ambiguous. Germline loops: CDR1 MNHNS, CDR2 SASEGT. This CDR3 is 13 amino acids long. Trimming stripped 2 bases from V and 1 base from J, with 5 bases between. In DNA, the CDR3 is TGTGCCAGCAGTGAAACGAGGAACACTGAAGCTTTCTTT. This sequence encodes CASSETRNTEAFF.

This chain uses TRBV5-1 with TRBJ1-2; D is unclear. The CDR3 sequence is 13 residues long. The V gene lost 0 bases and the J gene lost 9 bases, with 12 bases spanning the gap. In germline, CDR1 is SGHRS, CDR2 YFSETQ. CDR3 amino acids: CASSLAGSDRYTF. CDR3 bases: TGCGCCAGCAGCTTGGCCGGGTCGGATCGCTACACCTTC.